These T cell receptor beta chains were read from a single sample in a study of blood T cell repertoires in COVID-19. Measured with immunoSEQ multiplex PCR; TCRdb has only the in-frame clones, and not every one. The repertoire holds roughly 190,000 clones, with roughly 84% as singletons. The sample comprised PBMCs or T cells enriched from blood (not recorded which). The receptors come from a woman in her 30s who had been exposed to COVID-19. Both conserved end residues are part of each CDR3. The D gene is left open where the match is weak. Clone size is shown for a subset of rows, as once, few, many or a class of expanded clone.

clone size | J gene | D gene | V gene | CDR3 DNA | CDR3 protein
. | TRBJ1-6 | . | TRBV19 | TGTGCCAGTAGTATTGAACAGGGATATTCACCCCTCCACTTT | CASSIEQGYSPLHF
. | TRBJ2-1 | TRBD1 | TRBV29-1 | TGCAGCGTTGAAGATTGGACAGGTTCCTACAATGAGCAGTTCTTC | CSVEDWTGSYNEQFF
. | TRBJ1-1 | . | TRBV5-6 | TGTGCCAGCAGCTTAGACACTTTCAACACTGAAGCTTTCTTT | CASSLDTFNTEAFF
few | TRBJ2-1 | . | TRBV9 | TGTGCCAGCAGCGTAGGGACAACAGGAGGGAATGAGCAGTTCTTC | CASSVGTTGGNEQFF
. | TRBJ2-2 | . | TRBV7-9 | TGTGCCAGCAGTTTACAGCGTCCGAACACCGGGGAGCTGTTTTTT | CASSLQRPNTGELFF
few | TRBJ1-2 | . | TRBV21-1 | TGTGCCAGCAGCAAAGCCTTCGGACAGGGGGAGGATGGCTACACCTTC | CASSKAFGQGEDGYTF
. | TRBJ2-3 | . | TRBV3-1/TRBV3-2 | TGTGCCAGCAGCTTTCGGTTGGGCACAGATACGCAGTATTTT | CASSFRLGTDTQYF
. | TRBJ1-2 | . | TRBV19 | TGTGCCAGTAGTCTGGGGGGTTATGGCTACACCTTC | CASSLGGYGYTF
. | TRBJ2-1 | TRBD2 | TRBV11-2 | TGTGCCAGCAGCACTACTAGCGGGGCTGCCTACAATGAGCAGTTCTTC | CASSTTSGAAYNEQFF
few | TRBJ2-4 | TRBD2 | TRBV5-1 | TGCGCCAGCAGCCCTCGTGATAGCGGGGTTCTAGCCAAAAACATTCAGTACTTC | CASSPRDSGVLAKNIQYF
. | TRBJ1-6 | . | TRBV7-8 | TGTGCCAGCAGGTTTGGGCCCCCAGGTTCACCCCTCCACTTT | CASRFGPPGSPLHF
. | TRBJ2-7 | . | TRBV19 | TGTGCCAGTAGTATCGTCGGGGCGACCCGGGGGGAGCAGTACTTC | CASSIVGATRGEQYF
. | TRBJ1-5 | . | TRBV5-6 | TGTGCCAGCAGCTACCAACCTTCGAGTCAGCCCCAGCATTTT | CASSYQPSSQPQHF
. | TRBJ1-5 | TRBD1 | TRBV19 | TGTGCCAGTAGTGGGACAGCGAGCAATCAGCCCCAGCATTTT | CASSGTASNQPQHF
. | TRBJ1-5 | . | TRBV9 | TGTGCCAGCAGCACAGGTCCCGAAGGCAGTCAGCCCCAGCATTTT | CASSTGPEGSQPQHF
. | TRBJ1-2 | . | TRBV6-1 | TGTGCCAGCAGTGAACACCCGGGGAACGGCTACACCTTC | CASSEHPGNGYTF
. | TRBJ1-1 | TRBD1 | TRBV29-1 | TGCAGCGCTGCCTCGGACAGGGGAACGGTGGGGGGTACTGAAGCTTTCTTT | CSAASDRGTVGGTEAFF
. | TRBJ2-1 | TRBD2 | TRBV11-3 | TGTGCCAGCAGCTTTACGGGGCGGGGGGTCCCCACCGAGGAGCAGTTCTTC | CASSFTGRGVPTEEQFF
. | TRBJ2-7 | TRBD1 | TRBV5-6 | TGTGCCAGCAGCTTCGGACAGGACTACGAGCAGTACTTC | CASSFGQDYEQYF
. | TRBJ1-2 | . | TRBV27 | TGTGCCAGCAGTTCCCGAAATCTAAATGGCTACACCTTC | CASSSRNLNGYTF
. | TRBJ1-5 | . | TRBV18 | TGTGCCAGCTCACCACGTGAAGGCGCCGGGGATCAGCCCCAGCATTTT | CASSPREGAGDQPQHF
. | TRBJ1-1 | . | TRBV5-1 | TGCGCCAGCAGCTTGGAGGTGGGGCAGGGCACTGAAGCTTTCTTT | CASSLEVGQGTEAFF
. | TRBJ1-2 | TRBD1 | TRBV6-6 | TGTGCCAGCAGTTACTCCGGGACAGTAGGCTATGGCTACACCTTC | CASSYSGTVGYGYTF
. | TRBJ2-7 | TRBD1 | TRBV27 | TGTGCCAGCAGCCCAGGGACAGGGATGCACGAGCAGTACTTC | CASSPGTGMHEQYF
few | TRBJ1-2 | . | TRBV5-5 | TGTGCCAGCAGCCCCCAGGGGAATGGCTACACCTTC | CASSPQGNGYTF
. | TRBJ2-5 | TRBD2 | TRBV10-3 | TGTGCCATCAGTGGACTAGCGGGGGAACAAGAGACCCAGTACTTC | CAISGLAGEQETQYF
. | TRBJ2-1 | . | TRBV15 | TGTGCCACCAGCCTTACGGATGAGCAGTTCTTC | CATSLTDEQFF
few | TRBJ1-4 | . | TRBV15 | TGTGCCACCAGCAGAGTACAGGGCACTAATGAAAAACTGTTTTTT | CATSRVQGTNEKLFF
. | TRBJ1-5 | TRBD1 | TRBV5-5 | TGTGCCAGCAGCCCCCGGTCGGGACAGTATCAGCCCCAGCATTTT | CASSPRSGQYQPQHF
. | TRBJ2-5 | . | TRBV11-2 | TGTGCCAGCAGCCCCGGAGAGACCCAGTACTTC | CASSPGETQYF
once | TRBJ2-5 | . | TRBV11-2 | TGTGCCAGCAGCTCGGGGACCCAGTACTTC | CASSSGTQYF
once | TRBJ2-7 | TRBD2 | TRBV27 | TGTGCCAGCAGAGCGGGGGGGCATTCTGCGTACGAGCAGTACTTC | CASRAGGHSAYEQYF
. | TRBJ1-1 | . | TRBV7-6 | TGTGCCAGCAGCTTTCCAGGGAATACTGAAGCTTTCTTT | CASSFPGNTEAFF
. | TRBJ1-2 | . | TRBV5-6 | TGTGCCAGCAGCTTGGCCGGGTGGAAGGCGGTTCGCGATATTTATGGCTACACCTTC | CASSLAGWKAVRDIYGYTF
. | TRBJ1-5 | TRBD1 | TRBV29-1 | TGCAGCGTCCGGGACAGGGAAGGTAGCAATCAGCCCCAGCATTTT | CSVRDREGSNQPQHF
. | TRBJ1-2 | . | TRBV3-1/TRBV3-2 | TGTGCCAGCAGCCAAGAGTCCAGGGTACCCTACTATGGCTACACCTTC | CASSQESRVPYYGYTF
. | TRBJ1-6 | TRBD1 | TRBV2 | TGTGCCAGCAGTGCTGCAGGGGGTAGGGATTCACCCCTCCACTTT | CASSAAGGRDSPLHF
once | TRBJ1-6 | . | TRBV6-5 | TGTGCCAGCAGTTACGGCCAGTACGATTCACCCCTCCACTTT | CASSYGQYDSPLHF
. | TRBJ1-2 | TRBD1 | TRBV9 | TGTGCCAGCAGCGTTGGACAGGGCGGCTATGGCTACACCTTC | CASSVGQGGYGYTF
. | TRBJ1-2 | . | TRBV28 | TGTGCCAGCAGTTTGAGGCAGGGGTACAACTATGGCTACACCTTC | CASSLRQGYNYGYTF
. | TRBJ1-6 | . | TRBV30 | TGTGCCTGGAGTGTAGGGGGCTATAATTCACCCCTCCACTTT | CAWSVGGYNSPLHF
. | TRBJ1-1 | TRBD1 | TRBV5-1 | TGCGCCAGCAGCGACTTTAGGACAGGGAACACTGAAGCTTTCTTT | CASSDFRTGNTEAFF
. | TRBJ2-7 | . | TRBV29-1 | TGCAGCGTCGGGACTCTAACAAGCTCCTACGAGCAGTACTTC | CSVGTLTSSYEQYF
. | TRBJ1-6 | . | TRBV5-5 | TGTGCCAGCAGCTTTACCCCTCCAGGACAGTGGGATTCACCCCTCCACTTT | CASSFTPPGQWDSPLHF
. | TRBJ1-2 | . | TRBV19 | TGTGCCAGTAGTACCTCGGGACACCAGAACTATGGCTACACCTTC | CASSTSGHQNYGYTF
few | TRBJ1-4 | . | TRBV25-1 | TGTGCCAGCAGTGATCTGGGGCTGCTTAATGAAAAACTGTTTTTT | CASSDLGLLNEKLFF
. | TRBJ2-6 | . | TRBV9 | TGTGCCAGCAGCCAATACAGGGAGCCTGGGGCCAACGTCCTGACTTTC | CASSQYREPGANVLTF
. | TRBJ2-7 | TRBD1 | TRBV5-4 | TGTGCCAGCAGCTACGGACAGGGGCTGAACGAGCAGTACTTC | CASSYGQGLNEQYF
. | TRBJ2-2 | TRBD1 | TRBV7-6 | TGTGCCAGCAGCTTAGAGCCGAACAGGGGTGGAGGCACCGGGGAGCTGTTTTTT | CASSLEPNRGGGTGELFF
. | TRBJ1-3 | TRBD1 | TRBV18 | TGTGCCAGCTCACCAATCACAGGGGGCCCTGGAAACACCATATATTTT | CASSPITGGPGNTIYF
. | TRBJ1-2 | TRBD1 | TRBV27 | TGTGCCGGGACTTACAGGGGGGTTTTCTATGGCTACACCTTC | CAGTYRGVFYGYTF